The 27 T cell receptor beta chains below were found in one sample sequenced in a study of breast tumors, draining lymph nodes, adjacent tissues. Axillary draining lymph nodes of breast cancer patients supplied the node samples. TCRdb redid the calling of the multiplex PCR reads with MiXCR, one entry per CDR3 protein. Seen here are 170,000 or so distinct CDR3 sequences, approximately 30% observed once, and the top ten hold approximately 4.2%. The sequenced sample consisted of axillary lymph node tissue. The receptors were sampled from a female donor with breast cancer. Some clones in this sample may be carry-over from other donors' samples.

This clonotype was picked up many times. This chain connects TRBV29-1 to TRBJ1-4; D is unclear. Germline V gene lookup returns CDR1 SQVTM and CDR2 ANQGSEA. The CDR3 covers 13 residues. V was trimmed by 4 bases and J by 7 bases, leaving 13 bases between them. CDR3 region: CSVGAGLGEKLFF. The DNA of the CDR3 is TGCAGCGTTGGGGCAGGATTGGGTGAAAAACTGTTTTTT.

As concerns this clonotype: This sequence may be a read error, since a much larger clone differs from it by one base. The chain links TRBV6-6 to TRBJ2-7; D possibly matches TRBD1 or TRBD2 (5 bases each). This CDR3 is 15 amino acids long. Germline CDR1 reads MNHNY; CDR2 reads SVGAGI (reference sequence). The CDR3 bases are TGTGTCAGCATCTCTGGGGCAACTAGCTCCTACGAGCAGTACTTC. Translation gives CVSISGATSSYEQYF.

This clonotype was seen at least ten times. The chain is built from TRBV9 and TRBJ2-1; no definite D call. CDR3 size: 15 residues. The germline V gene has CDR1 SGDLS and CDR2 YYNGEE. V lost 0 bases, J lost 4 bases, and 11 bases lay in between. The CDR3 spells CASSVAQIPYNEQFF. The CDR3 DNA follows: TGTGCCAGCAGCGTAGCTCAGATCCCTTACAATGAGCAGTTCTTC.

This chain links TRBV29-1 with TRBJ2-2, with D hard to call. With 0 bases removed from V and 1 base from J, the gap between germline ends came to 6 bases. The germline V gene has CDR1 SQVTM and CDR2 ANQGSEA. This CDR3 contains 14 residues. CDR3 in DNA: TGCAGCGTTGAAGACTGGGAGAACACCGGGGAGCTGTTTTTT. Encoded protein: CSVEDWENTGELFF.

V gene TRBV7-3 combines with J gene TRBJ2-2; 9 bases match TRBD1. The CDR3 spans 17 residues. Germline V gene sequence: CDR1 SGHTA, CDR2 FQGTGA. J lost 1 base, V lost 6 bases, and 9 bases had no gene match. The CDR3 sequence is CASRVLQGARNTGELFF. The CDR3, as DNA: TGTGCCAGCAGAGTCTTACAGGGGGCAAGGAACACCGGGGAGCTGTTTTTT.

This clonotype was seen many times. A read error may account for a junction end that differs from germline. This rearrangement joins TRBV7-7 to TRBJ2-2; D might be TRBD1 (6 bases). Germline V gene sequence: CDR1 SSHAT, CDR2 FNYEAQ (reference sequence). This CDR3 comprises 15 residues. CDR3 amino acids: CASSLAQGGTGELFF. The CDR3, as DNA: TGTGCTAGCAGCTTAGCACAGGGCGGGACCGGGGAGCTGTTTTTT.

The CDR3 bases are TGTGCCATCAGTGGCCCCGGGGGAAACGAGCAGTACTTC. Translation: CAISGPGGNEQYF. The V and J genes are TRBV10-3 and TRBJ2-7; a weak D match, TRBD2 (6 bases). Germline V CDR1 and CDR2: ENHRY, SYGVKD. The CDR3 has 13 amino acids. Between the trimmed V and J ends, which lost 4 bases and 5 bases, there was a span of 12 bases.

Many counts were recorded for this clonotype. The chain recombines TRBV6-1 with TRBJ1-6; TRBD1 is a possible D gene (5 bases). Between the trimmed V and J ends, which lost 3 bases and 6 bases, there was a span of 12 bases. Germline CDR1 MNHNS, CDR2 SASEGT. This CDR3 region has 15 residues. CDR3 nucleotides: TGTGCCAGCAGTGAGAAAGCACAGGTTAATTCACCCCTCCACTTT. Translation: CASSEKAQVNSPLHF.

The chain links TRBV11-2 to TRBJ2-5; D possibly corresponds to TRBD2 (6 bases). The ends were cut back, 5 bases at V and 4 bases at J, with 17 bases in the middle. CDR1 and CDR2 (germline): SGHAT, FQNNGV. The CDR3 consists of 15 residues. This CDR3 is CASSRRVAAGETQYF. The CDR3 DNA reads as TGTGCCAGCAGCCGTCGGGTAGCGGCAGGAGAGACCCAGTACTTC.

This clonotype was picked up many times. The chain recombines TRBV6-5 with TRBJ2-1; D remains ambiguous. The CDR3 length is 16 residues. Germline-derived CDR1 and CDR2 are MNHEY and SVGAGI. Trimming took 1 base from V and 7 from J, leaving 17 bases between them. The CDR3 spells CASSYLGRQSYNEQFF. CDR3 nucleotide sequence: TGTGCCAGCAGTTACTTGGGTCGTCAATCGTATAATGAGCAGTTCTTC.

This clonotype has at least ten counts. The gene calls are TRBV7-2 and TRBJ1-2; D uncertain. Trimming stripped 5 bases from V and 3 bases from J, with 16 bases between. The CDR3 runs to 15 residues. The germline V gene encodes CDR1 SGHTA and CDR2 FQGNSA. CDR3 in amino acids: CASSTPDPTYYGYTF. The CDR3 coding sequence is TGTGCCAGCAGCACCCCGGACCCGACCTACTATGGCTACACCTTC.

At least ten counts were recorded for this clonotype. This chain links TRBV20-1 with TRBJ1-2; D is uncertain. This CDR3 has 13 amino acids. Trimming removed 3 bases from V and 2 bases from J, with 10 bases in between. In germline, CDR1 is DFQATT, CDR2 SNEGSKA (reference sequence). DNA for the CDR3: TGCAGTGCTAGTAGGTCCGTAAACTATGGCTACACCTTC. Translated, it gives CSASRSVNYGYTF.

Note on this clonotype: One base away lies a much larger clone, so this may be a sequencing read error. This chain joins TRBV5-6 and TRBJ1-2, with D possibly matching TRBD1 (6 bases). With 2 bases removed from V and 8 bases from J, the gap between germline ends came to 16 bases. The CDR3 has 14 amino acids. Germline loops: CDR1 SGHDT, CDR2 YYEEEE. CDR3 nucleotides: TGTGCCAGCAGCTTCAGGGACACGACCTTAGGCTACACCTTC. Amino acids: CASSFRDTTLGYTF. Using reference TRBV5-6 and TRBJ1-2 for the parts outside the CDR3, the full variable domain is DAGVTQSPTHLIKTRGQQVTLRCSPKSGHDTVSWYQQALGQGPQFIFQYYEEEERQRGNFPDRFSGHQFPNYSSELNVNALLLGDSALYLCASSFRDTTLGYTFGSGTRLTVV.

There are a few counts of this clonotype. With a much larger clone just one base away, this may be a read error. This sequence joins TRBV20-1 and TRBJ2-1; D might be TRBD1 (6 bases). This CDR3 contains 14 residues. Germline assignment: CDR1 DFQATT and CDR2 SNEGSKA (reference sequence). The CDR3 is CSAPQGGLRDEQLF. CDR3 nucleotides: TGCAGTGCTCCCCAAGGGGGTTTAAGGGATGAGCAGCTCTTC.

This chain links TRBV29-1 with TRBJ2-7; perhaps D is TRBD1 or TRBD2 (7 bases each). The germline V gene has CDR1 SQVTM and CDR2 ANQGSEA. CDR3 length equals 13 residues. The ends were cut back, 6 bases at V and 0 bases at J, with 12 bases in the middle. CDR3 amino acids: CSVERDSSYEQYF. Written as DNA, the CDR3 is TGCAGCGTGGAGCGGGACAGCTCCTACGAGCAGTACTTC.

Many counts were recorded for this clonotype. V is TRBV7-9 and J is TRBJ2-2; 14 bases are shared with TRBD2. The V gene end was trimmed by 0 bases and the J gene end by 8 bases; junction bases not matched to a gene: 14. Germline values: CDR1 SEHNR, CDR2 FQNEAQ (reference sequence). The CDR3 runs 20 residues. DNA for the CDR3: TGTGCCAGCAGCTTAGCGACCCTTCCCGGACTAGCGGGAGGAGTGGGGGAGCTGTTTTTT. Protein sequence: CASSLATLPGLAGGVGELFF.

There are many counts of this clonotype. The chain has TRBV5-4 and TRBJ2-7, with 7 bases lining up with TRBD1. The germline gives CDR1 SGHNT, CDR2 YYREEE (reference sequence). The CDR3 loop spans 15 amino acids. With 0 bases clipped from V and 0 bases from J, the junction kept 3 bases outside the gene matches. The CDR3 DNA reads as TGTGCCAGCAGCTTGGGGACAGGAAGCTCCTACGAGCAGTACTTC. Its protein is CASSLGTGSSYEQYF.

Concerning this clonotype itself: A much larger clone is a single base away; this may be a read error. The chain is built from TRBV5-6 and TRBJ1-2; 7 nucleotides align to TRBD1. Per the germline V gene, CDR1 is SGHDT and CDR2 is YYEEEE. This CDR3 spans 14 amino acids. V was clipped by 2 bases and J by 4 bases; unmatched bases: 5. This CDR3 is CASSFTGALYGYTF. The CDR3 DNA reads TGTGCCAGCAGCTTTACAGGGGCCCTCTATGGCTACACCTTC.

This clonotype was counted ten times or more. The rearrangement joins TRBV6-1 to TRBJ2-1; no reliable D call. V gave up 2 bases and J gave up 0 bases, with 8 bases separating them. This CDR3 is 15 amino acids long. Germline lookup yields CDR1 MNHNS and CDR2 SASEGT. The CDR3: CASSESIGSYNEQFF. DNA of the CDR3: TGTGCCAGCAGTGAAAGTATTGGCTCCTACAATGAGCAGTTCTTC.

This clonotype was seen repeatedly, ten times or more. The chain joins TRBV12-3 or TRBV12-4 to TRBJ2-5; D may be TRBD2 (5 bases). This CDR3 has 13 residues. Trimming stripped 3 bases from V and 5 bases from J, with 10 bases between. DNA of the CDR3: TGTGCCAGCAGTTTTGAGGGTACGGAGACCCAGTACTTC. This sequence encodes CASSFEGTETQYF.

Note on this clonotype: Likely a read error: the CDR3 ends without its conserved phenylalanine or tryptophan. Because the CDR3's place on the DNA is in doubt, the DNA is left out and the CDR3 is given as listed by TCRdb. The chain recombines TRBV5-1 with TRBJ2-7; the table calls TRBD2, which could not be checked here. From its first to its last residue, the CDR3 has 13 amino acids. The V gene's germline CDR1 is SGHRS and CDR2 YFSETQ. The CDR3 loop is CASSLGQGEGRYL.

Only one count was recorded for this clonotype. The chain carries TRBV7-6 and TRBJ2-3, with unresolved D. The CDR3 has 14 amino acids. V was clipped by 6 bases and J by 4 bases, with 14 bases between them. Germline V gene lookup returns CDR1 SGHVS and CDR2 FNYEAQ. CDR3 residues: CASRVVTASDTQYF. The CDR3 region has the DNA TGTGCCAGCAGGGTTGTTACAGCTTCAGATACGCAGTATTTT. The full variable domain, its missing parts supplied by reference TRBV7-6 and TRBJ2-3, is GAGVSQSPRYKVTKRGQDVALRCDPISGHVSLYWYRQALGQGPEFLTYFNYEAQQDKSGLPNDRFSAERPEGSISTLTIQRTEQRDSAMYRCASRVVTASDTQYFGPGTRLTVL.

The table lists this clonotype with many counts. The chain is built from TRBV19 and TRBJ1-2; the D is unclear. CDR1 and CDR2 (germline): LNHDA, SQIVND (reference sequence). CDR3 size: 14 residues. V was trimmed by 3 bases and J by 6 bases, leaving 14 bases between them. CDR3 amino acids: CASSIGGRVDGYTF. The DNA for the CDR3 is TGTGCCAGTAGTATCGGCGGGCGCGTAGATGGCTACACCTTC.

This clonotype was counted at least ten times. The chain has TRBV29-1 and TRBJ1-2; D not resolved. Germline V gene lookup returns CDR1 SQVTM and CDR2 ANQGSEA. Trimming took 0 bases from V and 2 from J, leaving 10 bases between them. The CDR3 extends over 14 amino acids. The CDR3 loop is CSVEEFRSNYGYTF. The CDR3 region has the DNA TGCAGCGTTGAAGAATTCAGAAGCAACTATGGCTACACCTTC.

The rearrangement joins TRBV19 to TRBJ1-5; 8 bases are a match to TRBD1. V trimming: 8 bases; J trimming: 11 bases; junction bases outside the gene matches: 14. The CDR3 is 14 amino acids. Looked up from germline, CDR1 is LNHDA and CDR2 is SQIVND (reference sequence). CDR3 residues: CASPLRGQGSAQHF. The CDR3 nucleotides read TGTGCCAGTCCCCTTCGAGGACAGGGATCAGCCCAGCATTTT.

This clonotype was observed a few times. This may stem from a read error, because a much larger clone lies one nucleotide away. The chain carries TRBV7-9 and TRBJ2-3, with D perhaps matching TRBD2 (6 bases). Germline CDR1 reads SEHNR; CDR2 reads FQNEAQ (reference sequence). V was trimmed by 7 bases and J by 3 bases, leaving 20 bases between them. This CDR3 region has 16 residues. The CDR3 sequence is CASNKTGAGFTDTQYF. The CDR3 nucleotides are TGTGCCAGCAACAAAACCGGTGCGGGGTTTACAGATACGCAGTATTTT.

The chain employs TRBV15 and TRBJ2-7; 7 bases are a match to TRBD2. This CDR3 has 16 residues. Germline assignment: CDR1 LNHNV and CDR2 YYDKDF (reference sequence). Germline trimming cut 1 base from V and 0 bases from J; bases unmatched to any gene: 6. DNA of the CDR3: TGTGCCACCAGCAGAGGTGGGCGGGGGAGCTCCTACGAGCAGTACTTC. It is translated as CATSRGGRGSSYEQYF.